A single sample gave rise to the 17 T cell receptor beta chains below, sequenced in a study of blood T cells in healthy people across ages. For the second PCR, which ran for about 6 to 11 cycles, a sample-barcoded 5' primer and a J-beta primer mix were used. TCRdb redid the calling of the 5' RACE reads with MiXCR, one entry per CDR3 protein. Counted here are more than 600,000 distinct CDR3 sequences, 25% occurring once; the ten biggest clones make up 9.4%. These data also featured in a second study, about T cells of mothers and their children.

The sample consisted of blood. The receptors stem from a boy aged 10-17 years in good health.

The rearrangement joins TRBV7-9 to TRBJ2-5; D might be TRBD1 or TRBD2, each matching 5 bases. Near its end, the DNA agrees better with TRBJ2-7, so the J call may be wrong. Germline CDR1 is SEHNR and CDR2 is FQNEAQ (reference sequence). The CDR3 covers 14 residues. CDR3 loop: CASSLLEGSHEQYF. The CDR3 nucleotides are TGTGCCAGCAGCTTACTCGAGGGGAGCCACGAGCAGTACTTC.

This chain's CDR3 is CATSGTNVKTQYF. CDR3 coding DNA: TGTGCCACCAGTGGTACGAACGTGAAGACCCAGTACTTC. This chain links TRBV24-1 with TRBJ2-5; D call uncertain. The CDR3 has 13 amino acids. The germline V gene encodes CDR1 KGHDR and CDR2 SFDVKD. Trimming took off 5 bases at V and 6 bases at J, with 12 bases between the two ends.

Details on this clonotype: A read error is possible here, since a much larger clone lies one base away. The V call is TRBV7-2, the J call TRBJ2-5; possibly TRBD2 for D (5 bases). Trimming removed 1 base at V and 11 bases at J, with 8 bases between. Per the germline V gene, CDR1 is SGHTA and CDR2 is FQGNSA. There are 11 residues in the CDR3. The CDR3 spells CASSLEEEQYF. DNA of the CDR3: TGTGCCAGCAGCTTAGAGGAGGAGCAGTACTTC.

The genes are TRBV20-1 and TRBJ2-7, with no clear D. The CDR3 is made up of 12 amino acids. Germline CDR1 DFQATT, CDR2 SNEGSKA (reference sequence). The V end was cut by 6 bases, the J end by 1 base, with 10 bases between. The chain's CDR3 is CSARSVSYEQYF. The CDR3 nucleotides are TGCAGTGCGAGGTCGGTGTCCTACGAGCAGTACTTC.

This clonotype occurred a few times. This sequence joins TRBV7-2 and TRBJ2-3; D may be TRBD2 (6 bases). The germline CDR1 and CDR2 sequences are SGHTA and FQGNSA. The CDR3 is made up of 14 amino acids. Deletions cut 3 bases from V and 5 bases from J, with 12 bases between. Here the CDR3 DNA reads TGTGCCAGCAGCTTCGGGCTTAGCGGAGATACGCAGTATTTT. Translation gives CASSFGLSGDTQYF.

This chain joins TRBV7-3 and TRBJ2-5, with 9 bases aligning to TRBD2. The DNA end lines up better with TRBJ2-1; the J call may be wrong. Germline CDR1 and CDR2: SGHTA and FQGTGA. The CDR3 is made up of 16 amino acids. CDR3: CASSLNGAGGGNEQFF. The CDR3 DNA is TGTGCCAGCAGCCTAAATGGAGCGGGAGGAGGGAATGAGCAGTTCTTC.

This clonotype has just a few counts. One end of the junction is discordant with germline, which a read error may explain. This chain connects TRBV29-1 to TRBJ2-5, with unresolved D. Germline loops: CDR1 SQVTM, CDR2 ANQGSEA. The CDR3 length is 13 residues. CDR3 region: CSVGRAVQEAQYF. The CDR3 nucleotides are TGCAGCGTTGGACGGGCGGTTCAAGAGGCCCAGTACTTC.

The CDR3 DNA reads as TGTGCCAGCAGACCTCAAGGACTAGCACAAGAGACCCAGTACTTC. This translates into CASRPQGLAQETQYF. The chain recombines TRBV3-1 with TRBJ2-5; 8 bases are shared with TRBD2. With V trimmed by 6 bases and J by 2 bases, 8 bases remained unmatched. Per germline, CDR1 LGHDT and CDR2 YNNKEL (reference sequence). The CDR3 loop spans 15 amino acids.

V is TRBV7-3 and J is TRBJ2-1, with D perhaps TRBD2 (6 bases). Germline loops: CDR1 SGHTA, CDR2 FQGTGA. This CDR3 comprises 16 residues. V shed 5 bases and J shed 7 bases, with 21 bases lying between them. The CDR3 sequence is CASSPPSSGAANEQFF. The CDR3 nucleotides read TGTGCCAGCAGCCCCCCATCTTCGGGAGCAGCGAATGAGCAGTTCTTC.

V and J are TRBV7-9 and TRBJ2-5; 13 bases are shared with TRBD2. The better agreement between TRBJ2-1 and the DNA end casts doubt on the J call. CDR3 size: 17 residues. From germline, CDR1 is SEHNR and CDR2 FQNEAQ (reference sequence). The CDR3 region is CASSSTGTSGTYNEQFF. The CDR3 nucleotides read TGTGCCAGCAGCTCGACAGGGACTAGCGGGACCTACAATGAGCAGTTCTTC.

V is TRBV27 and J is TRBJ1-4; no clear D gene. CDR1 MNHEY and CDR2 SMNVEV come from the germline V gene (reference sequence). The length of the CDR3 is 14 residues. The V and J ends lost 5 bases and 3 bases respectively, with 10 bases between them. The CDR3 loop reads CASSLLGPNEKLFF. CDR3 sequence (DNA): TGTGCCAGCAGTCTCCTCGGACCTAATGAAAAACTGTTTTTT.

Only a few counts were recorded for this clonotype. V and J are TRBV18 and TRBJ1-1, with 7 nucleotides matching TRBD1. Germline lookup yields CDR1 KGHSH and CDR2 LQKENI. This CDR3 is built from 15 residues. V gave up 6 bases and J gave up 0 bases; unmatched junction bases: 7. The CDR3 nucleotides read TGTGCCAGCTCCTCCGGACAGGCGCTGAACACTGAAGCTTTCTTT. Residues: CASSSGQALNTEAFF.

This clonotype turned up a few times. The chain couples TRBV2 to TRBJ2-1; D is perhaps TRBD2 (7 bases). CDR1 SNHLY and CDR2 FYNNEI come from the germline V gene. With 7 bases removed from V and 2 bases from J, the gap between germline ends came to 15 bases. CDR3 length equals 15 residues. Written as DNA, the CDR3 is TGTGCCAGCAAGGCAGGGGCGGGGGCCTACAATGAGCAGTTCTTC. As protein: CASKAGAGAYNEQFF.

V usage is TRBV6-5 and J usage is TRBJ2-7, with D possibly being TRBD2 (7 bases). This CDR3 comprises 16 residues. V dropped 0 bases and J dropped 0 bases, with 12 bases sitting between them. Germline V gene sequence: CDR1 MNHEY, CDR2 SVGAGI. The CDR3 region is CASSYSWGGASYEQYF. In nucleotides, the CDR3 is TGTGCCAGCAGTTACTCATGGGGGGGCGCCTCCTACGAGCAGTACTTC.

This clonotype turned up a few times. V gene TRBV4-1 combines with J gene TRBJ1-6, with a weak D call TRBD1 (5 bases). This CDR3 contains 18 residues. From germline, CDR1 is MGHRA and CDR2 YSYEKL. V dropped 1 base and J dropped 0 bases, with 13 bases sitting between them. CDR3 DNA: TGCGCCAGCAGCCAAGTGGGGGACGGGAGCTCCTATAATTCACCCCTCCACTTT. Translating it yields CASSQVGDGSSYNSPLHF.

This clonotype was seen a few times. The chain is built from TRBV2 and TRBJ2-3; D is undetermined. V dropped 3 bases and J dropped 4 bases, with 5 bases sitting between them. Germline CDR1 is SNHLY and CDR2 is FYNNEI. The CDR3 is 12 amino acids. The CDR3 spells CASSDSADTQYF. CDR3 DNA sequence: TGTGCCAGCAGTGACAGTGCAGATACGCAGTATTTT.

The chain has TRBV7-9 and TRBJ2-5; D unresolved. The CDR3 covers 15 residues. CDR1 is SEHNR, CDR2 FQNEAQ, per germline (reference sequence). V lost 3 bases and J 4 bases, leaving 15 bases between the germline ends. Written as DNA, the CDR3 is TGTGCCAGCAGCTTGCGTGGTCAACTCGCAGAGACCCAGTACTTC. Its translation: CASSLRGQLAETQYF.